The 11 T cell receptor beta chains reported below all come from one sample, sequenced in a study of T cell changes during pregnancy in multiple sclerosis. Measured with immunoSEQ multiplex PCR; TCRdb has only the in-frame clones, and not every one. The data show around 100,000 clones, about 92% seen once. Sequences were derived from peripheral blood, sampled after pregnancy. All receptors come from a female donor with multiple sclerosis, enrolled in a pregnancy study.

CDR3 sequence (DNA): TGCGCCAGCAGCTTAGTAGTTCATGAGCAGTTCTTC. Residues: CASSLVVHEQFF. The chain recombines TRBV5-1 with TRBJ2-1; D gene ambiguous. Germline V lookup: CDR1 SGHRS, CDR2 YFSETQ. CDR3 length equals 12 residues. The germline V and J ends were trimmed by 2 bases and 8 bases, with 8 bases remaining between them.

The chain uses TRBV7-2 and TRBJ1-2, with TRBD1 matching 7 bases. The CDR3 length is 13 residues. Germline CDR1 and CDR2: SGHTA and FQGNSA. Trimming cost V 1 base and J 10 bases; bases outside gene matches: 6. The DNA for the CDR3 is TGTGCCAGCAGCTTAGAACAGGGGAGTATCTACACCTTC. It encodes CASSLEQGSIYTF.

The genes are TRBV29-1 and TRBJ2-3, with 15 bases identical to TRBD2. V lost 1 base, J lost 0 bases, and 5 bases stayed unmatched. Germline V gene sequence: CDR1 SQVTM, CDR2 ANQGSEA. CDR3 length equals 18 residues. CDR3 region: CSVEGTSGGAGSTDTQYF. The CDR3, as DNA: TGCAGCGTTGAAGGGACTAGCGGGGGGGCCGGTAGCACAGATACGCAGTATTTT.

J is TRBJ2-7 and V is TRBV7-6; 7 bases agree with TRBD1. Germline CDR1 SGHVS, CDR2 FNYEAQ. Trimming removed 5 bases from V and 5 bases from J; junction bases left unmatched: 3. The CDR3 contains 12 residues. DNA of the CDR3: TGTGCCAGCAGCCCCCAGGGGGACGAGCAGTACTTC. It translates to CASSPQGDEQYF.

The chain is built from TRBV29-1 and TRBJ2-2; 8 bases are a match to TRBD2. Unmatched junction bases numbered 4, after V lost 5 bases and J lost 2 bases. Per the germline V gene, CDR1 is SQVTM and CDR2 is ANQGSEA. The CDR3 has 14 amino acids. The CDR3, as DNA: TGCAGCGTTCTGACTAGCGTTAACACCGGGGAGCTGTTTTTT. Protein sequence: CSVLTSVNTGELFF.

This clone was seen only once. This rearrangement joins TRBV14 to TRBJ2-1, with 12 bases aligning to TRBD2. Germline loops: CDR1 SGHDN, CDR2 FVKESK. This CDR3 has 18 residues. Losses at the gene ends were 1 base for V and 5 bases for J; bases not matched to a gene: 9. This chain's CDR3 is CASSQAPRLAGDHNEQFF. The CDR3 nucleotides read TGTGCCAGCAGCCAAGCTCCCCGACTAGCGGGAGATCACAATGAGCAGTTCTTC.

The V gene is TRBV9, the J gene TRBJ2-5, with 11 nucleotides matching TRBD2. This CDR3 contains 15 residues. V lost 0 bases to trimming and J lost 5 bases; unmatched junction nucleotides: 3. Germline CDR1 and CDR2: SGDLS and YYNGEE. This chain's CDR3 is CASSVEPSGRETQYF. Here the CDR3 DNA reads TGTGCCAGCAGCGTAGAGCCTAGCGGGAGGGAGACCCAGTACTTC.

The rearrangement joins TRBV7-3 to TRBJ2-2; TRBD2 matches at 14 bases. The CDR3 sequence is 17 residues long. Germline-derived CDR1 and CDR2 are SGHTA and FQGTGA. Trimming took 5 bases from V and 5 from J; bases not matched to a gene: 7. The CDR3 DNA sequence: TGTGCCAGCAGCATGGGACTAGCGGGAGTTTATACCGGGGAGCTGTTTTTT. It is translated as CASSMGLAGVYTGELFF.

This chain connects TRBV6-1 to TRBJ2-7; 7 positions agree with TRBD1. The V gene's germline CDR1 is MNHNS and CDR2 SASEGT. This CDR3 is 15 amino acids long. The V segment lost 3 bases and the J segment 4 bases; nucleotides outside the gene matches: 9. CDR3 DNA sequence: TGTGCCAGCAGTGACGTAGGGACAGTGGTGTACGAGCAGTACTTC. Translating it yields CASSDVGTVVYEQYF.

The rearrangement links TRBV11-3 to TRBJ1-1; D is uncertain. V dropped 3 bases and J dropped 4 bases, with 9 bases sitting between them. The CDR3 has 13 amino acids. Germline CDR1 reads SGHNT; CDR2 reads YENEEA. The CDR3 spells CASSFSTLTEAFF. In nucleotides, the CDR3 is TGTGCCAGCAGCTTCTCGACACTCACTGAAGCTTTCTTT.

V usage is TRBV5-1 and J usage is TRBJ2-5, with 8 nucleotides matching TRBD2. Germline V lookup: CDR1 SGHRS, CDR2 YFSETQ. The trim removed 0 bases at V and 5 bases at J, leaving 9 bases unmatched. This CDR3 has 16 amino acids. The CDR3 DNA reads TGCGCCAGCAGCTTGGCCCGGTCGAGCGGGAGTGAGACCCAGTACTTC. Translating gives CASSLARSSGSETQYF.